A selection of T cell receptor beta chains follows, all from one sample in a study of blood T cells in healthy people across ages. Using its own MiXCR run on the 5' RACE reads, TCRdb lists one record per CDR3 protein. The sample contains roughly 730,000 distinct CDR3 sequences, roughly 50% of which appear only once. The sample comprised blood. The receptors were gathered from a middle-aged man in good health. Both conserved end residues are part of each CDR3. Fields, in order: V gene, clone size, D gene, J gene, CDR3 protein. The D gene is left open where the match is weak. Size tells how often a clone was seen (once, few, many) or the class of an expanded clone, and some rows leave it out.

>TRBV2|-|TRBD1|TRBJ2-1
CATPRTGQGNEQFF
>TRBV27|-|TRBD2|TRBJ2-3
CASSPSLSTSGGLTDTQYF
>TRBV7-2|few|-|TRBJ2-1
CASSRTLARGNNEQFF
>TRBV20-1|-|-|TRBJ1-1
CSARDPLGNTEAFF
>TRBV7-6|-|-|TRBJ1-1
CASSLVRGDWGGLNTEAFF
>TRBV12-3/TRBV12-4|once|-|TRBJ2-7
CASSPGVGKDEQYF
>TRBV12-3/TRBV12-4|-|-|TRBJ1-2
CASSLGKFDSYGYTF
>TRBV5-1|-|TRBD1|TRBJ1-1
CASSSGQRNTEAFF
>TRBV28|-|TRBD2|TRBJ2-3
CASSLLFASGATDTQYF
>TRBV29-1|few|-|TRBJ1-4
CSGRDDEKLFF
>TRBV12-3/TRBV12-4|-|TRBD1|TRBJ1-6
CASTRGTVTRSPLHF
>TRBV27|-|TRBD1|TRBJ1-1
CASKPVTGQGSWDTSAAFF
>TRBV6-1|-|TRBD1|TRBJ2-6
CASSEAGTGVFGANVLTF
>TRBV28|-|-|TRBJ2-7
CASSVPSYEQYF
>TRBV4-1|-|-|TRBJ1-5
CASSQEGSNQPQHF
>TRBV3-1|-|TRBD2|TRBJ2-5
CASSLLSGRETQYF
>TRBV27|-|TRBD2|TRBJ2-5
CASRKASGRGETQYF
>TRBV6-5|-|-|TRBJ2-7
CASSSDRRSSYEQYF
>TRBV6-5|-|TRBD1|TRBJ1-2
CASRPRDREVGGYTF
>TRBV20-1|-|TRBD1|TRBJ2-3
CSPSGKVRESDRGRTDTQYF
>TRBV12-3/TRBV12-4|few|-|TRBJ2-1
CASSLGASHNEQFF
>TRBV29-1|few|TRBD1|TRBJ2-1
CSSDRGGNEQFF
>TRBV7-2|-|-|TRBJ2-6
CASRDSAGANVLTF
>TRBV6-5|once|-|TRBJ1-5
CASSQLPTGTNQPQHF
>TRBV20-1|-|-|TRBJ1-6
CSVQSAALISPLHF
>TRBV7-2|-|-|TRBJ2-3
CASGRDTDTQYF
>TRBV11-2|few|-|TRBJ2-5
CASSRGRTETQYF
>TRBV12-3/TRBV12-4|-|TRBD1|TRBJ2-7
CASSQGQGDESYEQYF
>TRBV6-2/TRBV6-3|-|TRBD1|TRBJ2-5
CASRRRQGQETQYF
>TRBV28|-|TRBD2|-
CASSFWRDFPGLAGNDEQFF
>TRBV21-1|-|-|TRBJ2-2
CASGKTQVQSGELFF
>TRBV6-1|few|-|TRBJ2-7
CASSEGIGQKRNEQYF
>TRBV29-1|few|TRBD2|TRBJ2-7
CSAVRTSGRASYEQYF
>TRBV28|-|TRBD2|TRBJ2-1
CASSLTGRLTNEQFF
>TRBV7-9|-|TRBD2|TRBJ2-2
CASSFRTSGTGELFF
>TRBV11-1|-|TRBD1|TRBJ2-5
CASSNLEETGPETQYF
>TRBV10-2|-|-|TRBJ2-7
CASSESGNTYEQYF
>TRBV6-6|-|-|TRBJ1-2
CATGANYGHTF
>TRBV6-5|-|-|TRBJ2-7
CASSSLKDGYEQYF
>TRBV15|-|-|TRBJ2-7
CATSQMELGEQYF
>TRBV28|-|-|TRBJ1-2
CASSPSDNLGGYTF
>TRBV28|few|-|TRBJ2-7
CASSQIGEQYF
>TRBV29-1|-|-|TRBJ2-1
CSGGGQGAYNEQFF
>TRBV4-1|once|-|TRBJ2-3
CASSQVALRKDTQYF
>TRBV12-5|-|-|TRBJ2-6
CASGPPLGAGKAGANVLTF
>TRBV7-8|-|-|TRBJ1-2
CASSSPRGNYGYTF
>TRBV6-5|-|-|TRBJ2-3
CASSYFQGGTDTQYF
>TRBV7-3|-|-|TRBJ2-3
CASSLTPRSTDAQYF
>TRBV7-9|-|TRBD2|-
CASSLEGGSGYEQYF
>TRBV27|-|TRBD2|-
CASSFSAGAYEQYF
>TRBV6-1|-|-|TRBJ2-1
CASVAPRTQFF
>TRBV4-3|few|TRBD2|TRBJ2-7
CASSGIAGAYEQYF
>TRBV5-4|few|-|-
CASSRSGDYEQYF
>TRBV5-1|-|-|TRBJ2-7
CASSVEGNSYEQYF
>TRBV10-3|-|TRBD1|-
CAISESRSGGGYEQYF